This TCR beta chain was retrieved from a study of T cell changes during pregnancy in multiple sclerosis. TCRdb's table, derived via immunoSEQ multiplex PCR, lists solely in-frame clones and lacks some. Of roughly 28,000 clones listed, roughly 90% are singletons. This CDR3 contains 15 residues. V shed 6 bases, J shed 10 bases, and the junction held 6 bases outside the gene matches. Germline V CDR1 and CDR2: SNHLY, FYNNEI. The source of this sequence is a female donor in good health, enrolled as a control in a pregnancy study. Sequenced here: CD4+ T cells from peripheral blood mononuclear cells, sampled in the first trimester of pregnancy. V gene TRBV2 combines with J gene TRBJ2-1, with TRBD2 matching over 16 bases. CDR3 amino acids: CASRKGTSGGVEQFF. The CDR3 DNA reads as TGTGCCAGCAGAAAAGGGACTAGCGGGGGGGTCGAGCAGTTCTTC.